These T cell receptor beta chains were read from a single sample in a study of human T cells and chemical hapten exposure. TCRdb passed the RACE reads through MiXCR, listing each CDR3 protein once. The profile shows about 120,000 distinct CDR3 sequences, approximately 14% of them singletons. The specimen comprised whole blood, sampled in connection with sensitization to the hapten diphenylcyclopropenone (DPC). These receptors were obtained from a man aged 18 to 30 with alopecia areata. Some clones in this sample may be carry-over from other donors' samples. CDR3s include the opening cysteine and the closing phenylalanine or tryptophan. Fields, in order: V gene, D gene, CDR3 length, CDR3 protein. D genes are given only for firm matches.

V gene: TRBV6-2/TRBV6-3
D gene: .
CDR3 length: 16
CDR3 protein: CASSYSDGGSGSPLHF

V gene: TRBV11-2
D gene: TRBD2
CDR3 length: 14
CDR3 protein: CASSPLIAGETQYF

V gene: TRBV7-2
D gene: .
CDR3 length: 14
CDR3 protein: CASSLLSDTDTQYF

V gene: TRBV20-1
D gene: .
CDR3 length: 12
CDR3 protein: CSASRQNNEQFF

V gene: TRBV5-1
D gene: TRBD1
CDR3 length: 17
CDR3 protein: CASSLAFGDSQPYEQYF

V gene: TRBV6-5
D gene: .
CDR3 length: 13
CDR3 protein: CASSYSGTLEQYF

V gene: TRBV18
D gene: .
CDR3 length: 14
CDR3 protein: CASSTVLMNQPQHF

V gene: TRBV3-1
D gene: TRBD1
CDR3 length: 16
CDR3 protein: CASSHRDRPVNSPLHF

V gene: TRBV15
D gene: .
CDR3 length: 15
CDR3 protein: CATSTKTGNTGELFF

V gene: TRBV29-1
D gene: .
CDR3 length: 12
CDR3 protein: CSVAQGQETQYF

V gene: TRBV20-1
D gene: .
CDR3 length: 11
CDR3 protein: CSGRITDTQYF

V gene: TRBV28
D gene: .
CDR3 length: 14
CDR3 protein: CATGQQAFRGEQYF

V gene: TRBV5-1
D gene: .
CDR3 length: 16
CDR3 protein: CASSLVRGLLSYEQYF

V gene: TRBV5-1
D gene: TRBD2
CDR3 length: 15
CDR3 protein: CASSPLAGLTDTQYF

V gene: TRBV7-2
D gene: .
CDR3 length: 18
CDR3 protein: CASSLEGARNLAKNIQYF

V gene: TRBV18
D gene: .
CDR3 length: 15
CDR3 protein: CASSPAPEVPAEQFF

V gene: TRBV7-6
D gene: .
CDR3 length: 15
CDR3 protein: CASSSWAREGDTQYF

V gene: TRBV12-3/TRBV12-4
D gene: .
CDR3 length: 18
CDR3 protein: CASSPPAPYKLGANVLTF

V gene: TRBV7-2
D gene: .
CDR3 length: 14
CDR3 protein: CASSLDGVLYEQYF

V gene: TRBV20-1
D gene: .
CDR3 length: 20
CDR3 protein: CSARDLARQFETISNQPQHF

V gene: TRBV7-2
D gene: .
CDR3 length: 15
CDR3 protein: CASSFPRPRGDTQYF

V gene: TRBV5-4
D gene: .
CDR3 length: 15
CDR3 protein: CASSRLTGSGDEQYF

V gene: TRBV3-1
D gene: .
CDR3 length: 15
CDR3 protein: CASSQIWGRIPEAFF

V gene: TRBV19
D gene: .
CDR3 length: 17
CDR3 protein: CASSIPGRAGSTDTQYF

V gene: TRBV9
D gene: .
CDR3 length: 14
CDR3 protein: CASSVQGSTYEQYF

V gene: TRBV7-6
D gene: TRBD2
CDR3 length: 17
CDR3 protein: CASSLGAGGSALDEQFF

V gene: TRBV11-2
D gene: .
CDR3 length: 16
CDR3 protein: CASSGGQSSYNSPLHF

V gene: TRBV4-3
D gene: TRBD1
CDR3 length: 20
CDR3 protein: CASSQPGDRGPRPRNYGYTF

V gene: TRBV12-3/TRBV12-4
D gene: .
CDR3 length: 15
CDR3 protein: CASSSLADKSDEQYF

V gene: TRBV5-4
D gene: TRBD2
CDR3 length: 14
CDR3 protein: CASSDGTSGGAQYF

V gene: TRBV4-1
D gene: TRBD1
CDR3 length: 15
CDR3 protein: CASSPRRDSSYEQYF

V gene: TRBV7-9
D gene: .
CDR3 length: 18
CDR3 protein: CASSLAEGVIGLNTEAFF

V gene: TRBV11-2
D gene: TRBD2
CDR3 length: 16
CDR3 protein: CASRKLSGGTYNDQFF

V gene: TRBV5-4
D gene: TRBD1
CDR3 length: 15
CDR3 protein: CASSFKGQGAHEQYF

V gene: TRBV29-1
D gene: .
CDR3 length: 13
CDR3 protein: CSAEGGRTDTQYF

V gene: TRBV7-6
D gene: TRBD2
CDR3 length: 14
CDR3 protein: CASSRDYSTGELFF

V gene: TRBV15
D gene: .
CDR3 length: 14
CDR3 protein: CATSSDLGHLEQYF

V gene: TRBV4-1
D gene: .
CDR3 length: 17
CDR3 protein: CASSSSTVGRDTGELFF

V gene: TRBV2
D gene: .
CDR3 length: 16
CDR3 protein: CASRGISGISGNTIYF

V gene: TRBV24-1
D gene: .
CDR3 length: 12
CDR3 protein: CATSKGGQPQHF

V gene: TRBV29-1
D gene: .
CDR3 length: 13
CDR3 protein: CSVEGTEYNEQFF

V gene: TRBV2
D gene: .
CDR3 length: 13
CDR3 protein: CASRKNSNQPQHF

V gene: TRBV9
D gene: TRBD2
CDR3 length: 15
CDR3 protein: CASSVVGGSEYEQYF

V gene: TRBV12-3/TRBV12-4
D gene: .
CDR3 length: 14
CDR3 protein: CASSLRGGGNEQFF

V gene: TRBV11-2
D gene: TRBD2
CDR3 length: 16
CDR3 protein: CASSPRLAGPYNEQFF

V gene: TRBV9
D gene: TRBD2
CDR3 length: 14
CDR3 protein: CASSVETSGETQYF

V gene: TRBV27
D gene: .
CDR3 length: 14
CDR3 protein: CASSLLRGANGYTF

V gene: TRBV12-3/TRBV12-4
D gene: TRBD2
CDR3 length: 16
CDR3 protein: CASSSVTGGPRETQYF

V gene: TRBV18
D gene: TRBD2
CDR3 length: 17
CDR3 protein: CASSPPGTSGGQETQYF

V gene: TRBV5-1
D gene: .
CDR3 length: 17
CDR3 protein: CASSPGDGGLAKNIQYF

V gene: TRBV20-1
D gene: .
CDR3 length: 14
CDR3 protein: CSARVHSKKDEQYF

V gene: TRBV6-1
D gene: .
CDR3 length: 14
CDR3 protein: CASSEPAMNTEAFF

V gene: TRBV5-1
D gene: .
CDR3 length: 14
CDR3 protein: CASSPRGLRETQYF

V gene: TRBV28
D gene: TRBD1
CDR3 length: 15
CDR3 protein: CASSPPDRAGSPLHF

V gene: TRBV9
D gene: .
CDR3 length: 14
CDR3 protein: CASSVSEGDQPQHF

V gene: TRBV5-1
D gene: TRBD2
CDR3 length: 17
CDR3 protein: CASSSRSQRGLQETQYF

V gene: TRBV15
D gene: .
CDR3 length: 14
CDR3 protein: CATSRDFGLPEAFF